The table lists the clone carrying this T cell receptor beta chain with a count of one. The record originates from a study of blood T cell repertoires in COVID-19. Study information: Researchers got acute and convalescent COVID-19 samples from the United States, Italy and Spain.

Repertoires were generated with immunoSEQ multiplex PCR, while TCRdb's copy carries only in-frame clones and drops some. The repertoire has about 260,000 clones, approximately 80% of them found once; the top ten carry 8.6%. The source is a human donor in a cohort sampled during active COVID-19. Input material: peripheral blood.

The CDR3 here is CASSEAGGLSTQYF. The DNA of the CDR3 is TGTGCCAGCAGTGAAGCGGGGGGTCTGAGTACGCAGTATTTT. V is TRBV7-2 and J is TRBJ2-3, with TRBD2 matching 9 bases. Unmatched junction bases numbered 9, after V lost 6 bases and J lost 8 bases. Germline CDR1 and CDR2: SGHTA and FQGNSA. CDR3 size: 14 residues.